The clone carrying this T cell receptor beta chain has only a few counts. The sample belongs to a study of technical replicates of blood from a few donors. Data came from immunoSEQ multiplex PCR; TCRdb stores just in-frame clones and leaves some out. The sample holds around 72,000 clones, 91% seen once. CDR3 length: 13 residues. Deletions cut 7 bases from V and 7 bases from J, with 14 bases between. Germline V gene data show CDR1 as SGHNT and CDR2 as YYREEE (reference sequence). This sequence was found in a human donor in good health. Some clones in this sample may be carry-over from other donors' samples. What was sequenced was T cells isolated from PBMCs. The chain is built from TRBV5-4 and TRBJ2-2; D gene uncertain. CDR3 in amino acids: CASGGSAIGELFF. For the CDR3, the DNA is TGTGCCAGCGGCGGTTCCGCCATCGGGGAGCTGTTTTTT.